The TCR beta chain under discussion was sequenced for a study of shared clonotypes between healthy human individuals. Study-wide context: A donor's plate count was three for CD4 naive and three for CD4 memory; CD8 naive had two and CD8 memory one.

This CDR3 is 14 amino acids long. V was cut by 4 bases and J by 1 base, with 10 bases left in between. CDR1 and CDR2 (germline): SGHDN, FVKESK. Those who donated were healthy HIV-negative adults, with no recent acute infections or vaccinations reported. Researchers ran the assay at a deep level. Original processing notes: As immunoSEQ supplied junction-only sequences (without quality scores), filtering differed. Using immunoSEQ multiplex PCR, the repertoire was profiled, and TCRdb retains in-frame clones only, with some absent. V, J and clone size were drawn from that table, and D and trimming were deduced from the DNA. This sample has under 750,000 clones, with roughly two thirds found just once.

The TCR sequence derives from a woman aged 30 to 39 in good health. The chain recombines TRBV14 with TRBJ2-5; a possible D gene is TRBD2 (5 bases). The material sequenced was memory CD4+ T cells sorted from blood. Subset in this sample: CD45RA-negative fraction. The CDR3 DNA reads as TGTGCCAGCAGCCGTGGACTGCTCCAAGAGACCCAGTACTTC. This encodes CASSRGLLQETQYF.